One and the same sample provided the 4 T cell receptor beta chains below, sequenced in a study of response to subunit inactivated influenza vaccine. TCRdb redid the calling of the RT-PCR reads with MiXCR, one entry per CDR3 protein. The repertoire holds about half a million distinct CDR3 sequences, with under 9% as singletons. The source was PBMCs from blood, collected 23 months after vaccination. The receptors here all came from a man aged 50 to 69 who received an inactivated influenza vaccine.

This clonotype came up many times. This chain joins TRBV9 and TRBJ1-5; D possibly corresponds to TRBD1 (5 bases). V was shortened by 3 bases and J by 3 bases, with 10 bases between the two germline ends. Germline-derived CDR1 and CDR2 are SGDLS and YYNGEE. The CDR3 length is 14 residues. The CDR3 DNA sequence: TGTGCCAGCAGCGATGGACATTACAATCAGCCCCAGCATTTT. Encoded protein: CASSDGHYNQPQHF. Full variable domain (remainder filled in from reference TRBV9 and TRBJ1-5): DSGVTQTPKHLITATGQRVTLRCSPRSGDLSVYWYQQSLDQGLQFLIQYYNGEERAKGNILERFSAQQFPDLHSELNLSSLELGDSALYFCASSDGHYNQPQHFGDGTRLSIL.

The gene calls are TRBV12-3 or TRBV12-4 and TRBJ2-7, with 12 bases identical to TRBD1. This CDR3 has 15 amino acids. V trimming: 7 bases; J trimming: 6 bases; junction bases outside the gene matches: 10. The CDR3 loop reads CASTTSGTGGVEQYF. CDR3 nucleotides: TGTGCCAGCACCACATCCGGGACAGGGGGCGTCGAGCAGTACTTC.

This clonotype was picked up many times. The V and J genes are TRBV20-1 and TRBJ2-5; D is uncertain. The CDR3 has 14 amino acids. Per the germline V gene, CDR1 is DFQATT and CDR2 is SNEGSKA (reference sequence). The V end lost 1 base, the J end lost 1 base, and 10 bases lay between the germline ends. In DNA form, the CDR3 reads TGCAGTGCTAGAGGTTTTAGGAGCCAAGAGACCCAGTACTTC. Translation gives CSARGFRSQETQYF.

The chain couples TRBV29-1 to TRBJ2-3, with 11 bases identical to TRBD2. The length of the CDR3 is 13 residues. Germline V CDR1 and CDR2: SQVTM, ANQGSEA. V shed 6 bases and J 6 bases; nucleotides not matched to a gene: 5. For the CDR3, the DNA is TGCAGCGTCTCTAGCGGGGGGAGGGATACGCAGTATTTT. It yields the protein CSVSSGGRDTQYF.